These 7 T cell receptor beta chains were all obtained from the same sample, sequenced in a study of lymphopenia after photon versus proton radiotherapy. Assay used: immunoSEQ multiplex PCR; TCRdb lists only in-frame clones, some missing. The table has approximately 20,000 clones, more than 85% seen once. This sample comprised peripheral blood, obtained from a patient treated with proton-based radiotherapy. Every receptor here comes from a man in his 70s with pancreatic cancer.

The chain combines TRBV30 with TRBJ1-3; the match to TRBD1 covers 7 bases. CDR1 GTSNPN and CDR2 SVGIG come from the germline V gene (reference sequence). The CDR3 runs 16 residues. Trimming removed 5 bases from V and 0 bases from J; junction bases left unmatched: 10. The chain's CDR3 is CAWEQGSSYSGNTIYF. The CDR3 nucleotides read TGTGCCTGGGAACAGGGGTCATCTTACTCTGGAAACACCATATATTTT.

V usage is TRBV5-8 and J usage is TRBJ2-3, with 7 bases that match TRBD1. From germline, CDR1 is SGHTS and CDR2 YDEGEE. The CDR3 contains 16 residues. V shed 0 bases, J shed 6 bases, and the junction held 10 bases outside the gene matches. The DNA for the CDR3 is TGTGCCAGCAGCTTGGGATTGGACAGGAGATCGGATACGCAGTATTTT. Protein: CASSLGLDRRSDTQYF.

The CDR3: CASSLDGAGDIQYF. The CDR3 DNA reads TGTGCCAGCAGCTTAGATGGGGCGGGAGACATTCAGTACTTC. This rearrangement joins TRBV11-2 to TRBJ2-4; 7 nucleotides match TRBD2. Germline V lookup: CDR1 SGHAT, CDR2 FQNNGV. The trim removed 0 bases at V and 8 bases at J, leaving 4 bases unmatched. The length of the CDR3 is 14 residues.

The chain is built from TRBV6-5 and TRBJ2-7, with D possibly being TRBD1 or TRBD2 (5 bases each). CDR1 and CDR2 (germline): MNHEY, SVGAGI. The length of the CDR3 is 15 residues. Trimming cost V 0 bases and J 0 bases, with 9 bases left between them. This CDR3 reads CASSYSGARSYEQYF. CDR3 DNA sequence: TGTGCCAGCAGTTACTCCGGGGCCCGCTCCTACGAGCAGTACTTC.

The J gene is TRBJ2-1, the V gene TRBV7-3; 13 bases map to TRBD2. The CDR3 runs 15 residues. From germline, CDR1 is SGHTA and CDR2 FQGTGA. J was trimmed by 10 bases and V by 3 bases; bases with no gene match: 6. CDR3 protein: CASSFTSGGALEQFF. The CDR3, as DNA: TGTGCCAGCAGCTTTACTAGCGGGGGGGCTCTGGAGCAGTTCTTC.

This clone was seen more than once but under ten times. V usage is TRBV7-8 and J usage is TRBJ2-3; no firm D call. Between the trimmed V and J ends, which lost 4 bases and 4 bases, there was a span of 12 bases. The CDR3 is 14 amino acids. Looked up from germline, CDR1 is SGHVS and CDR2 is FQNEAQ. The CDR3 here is CASSSSIGSDTQYF. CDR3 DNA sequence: TGTGCCAGCAGCTCGTCTATAGGGTCAGATACGCAGTATTTT. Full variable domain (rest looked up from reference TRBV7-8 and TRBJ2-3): GAGVSQSPRYKVAKRGQDVALRCDPISGHVSLFWYQQALGQGPEFLTYFQNEAQLDKSGLPSDRFFAERPEGSVSTLKIQRTQQEDSAVYLCASSSSIGSDTQYFGPGTRLTVL.

CDR3 region: CASNIQGPTEAFF. Written as DNA, the CDR3 is TGTGCCAGCAATATACAGGGGCCCACTGAAGCTTTCTTT. The chain links TRBV2 to TRBJ1-1; 7 positions agree with TRBD1. V was pared by 7 bases and J by 4 bases, with 6 bases of the junction left unmatched. Germline V gene data show CDR1 as SNHLY and CDR2 as FYNNEI. The CDR3 runs 13 residues.